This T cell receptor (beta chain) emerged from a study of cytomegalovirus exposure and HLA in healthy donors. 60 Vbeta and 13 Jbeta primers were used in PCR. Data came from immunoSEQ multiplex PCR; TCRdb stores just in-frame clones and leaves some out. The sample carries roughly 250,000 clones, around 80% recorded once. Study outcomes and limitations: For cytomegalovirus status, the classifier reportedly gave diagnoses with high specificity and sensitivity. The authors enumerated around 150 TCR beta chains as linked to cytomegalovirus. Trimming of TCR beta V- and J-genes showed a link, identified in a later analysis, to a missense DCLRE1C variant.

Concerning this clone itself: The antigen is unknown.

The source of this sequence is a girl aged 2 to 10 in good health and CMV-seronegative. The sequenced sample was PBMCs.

The CDR3 loop reads CASSPSTWGPSEGQFF. For the CDR3, the DNA is TGTGCCAGCAGCCCCTCCACTTGGGGCCCCTCGGAGGGGCAGTTCTTC. This chain uses TRBV9 with TRBJ2-1; possible D gene TRBD2, 6 bases. In germline, CDR1 is SGDLS, CDR2 YYNGEE. The germline V and J ends were trimmed by 4 bases and 12 bases, with 26 bases remaining between them. The CDR3 sequence is 16 residues long.